The source of this T cell receptor (beta chain) is a study of CD8+ T cells in alopecia areata. Study at large: Twice daily, treated patients received 5 to 10 mg of oral tofacitinib.

The treatment was: oral pan-JAK inhibitor, 5-10 mg twice daily. In each case, RNA was isolated and then reverse transcribed into cDNA as the sequencing template. Sequencing was performed with immunoSEQ multiplex PCR; in TCRdb, only in-frame clones are kept and a portion is missing. Here the sample spans about 220,000 clones, under 60% being singletons. In the case of this clone: The antigen is undetermined.

This CDR3 is built from 14 residues. The germline V gene has CDR1 SGHRS and CDR2 YFSETQ. The ends lost 5 bases at V and 3 bases at J; junction bases unmatched: 6. The study, taken as a whole, reports: Persistence during tofacitinib was seen for many expanded lesional clones in scalp and blood.

The input for sequencing was CD4+ T cells sorted from blood, taken at week 4, from a patient treated with tofacitinib. V is TRBV5-1 and J is TRBJ1-2, with 8 bases aligning to TRBD1. This receptor was identified in a human donor with alopecia areata. The DNA for the CDR3 is TGCGCCAGCAGACCACCGACAGGGGACTATGGCTACACCTTC. Translating gives CASRPPTGDYGYTF.